Below are 29 T cell receptor beta chains sequenced from a single sample in a study of control samples from healthy donors and cancer patients. TCRdb's table, derived via immunoSEQ multiplex PCR, lists solely in-frame clones and lacks some. The data contain about 170,000 clones, roughly 91% of them singletons. Sequenced: blood. Source of these receptors: a woman in her twenties or thirties in good health.

In its sample, this clone was seen once. The chain employs TRBV9 and TRBJ2-3; 7 bases are a match to TRBD1. CDR1 is SGDLS and CDR2 is YYNGEE in the germline V gene. V lost 0 bases and J lost 6; bases outside the gene matches: 4. The CDR3 totals 14 residues. The CDR3: CASSVGQGVDTQYF. In DNA form, the CDR3 reads TGTGCCAGCAGCGTAGGGCAGGGGGTCGATACGCAGTATTTT.

The chain combines TRBV5-6 with TRBJ2-6; tentatively, D is TRBD1 (5 bases). There are 15 residues in the CDR3. V lost 0 bases and J 2 bases, leaving 6 bases between the germline ends. Per germline, CDR1 SGHDT and CDR2 YYEEEE. CDR3 nucleotide sequence: TGTGCCAGCAGCTTGGTAGGGGCTGGGGCCAACGTCCTGACTTTC. Its translation: CASSLVGAGANVLTF.

The chain employs TRBV25-1 and TRBJ1-4; 7 nucleotides match TRBD1. The J segment lost 5 bases and the V segment lost 8 bases, leaving 5 bases of the junction unmatched. The germline V gene has CDR1 MGHDK and CDR2 SYGVNS. The CDR3 spans 13 residues. CDR3 DNA: TGTGCCAGCGGGACAGCTTTAAATGAAAAACTGTTTTTT. This encodes CASGTALNEKLFF.

V and J are TRBV27 and TRBJ1-2; D is perhaps TRBD1 (5 bases). Germline values: CDR1 MNHEY, CDR2 SMNVEV (reference sequence). V lost 0 bases, J lost 6 bases, and 11 bases lay in between. This CDR3 has 14 amino acids. This CDR3 is CASSLSGQGDGYTF. The CDR3 DNA follows: TGTGCCAGCAGTTTATCAGGGCAGGGTGATGGCTACACCTTC.

The gene calls are TRBV12-3 or TRBV12-4 and TRBJ1-1, with a weak D call TRBD1 (5 bases). V was pared by 5 bases and J by 5 bases, with 9 bases between. The CDR3 length is 12 residues. CDR3 DNA: TGTGCCAGCAGTGGGGGGTGGACTGAAGCTTTCTTT. Protein: CASSGGWTEAFF.

CDR3 residues: CASSDSQGNEKLFF. The CDR3 DNA reads TGTGCCAGCAGTGATTCCCAGGGTAATGAAAAACTGTTTTTT. The chain has TRBV2 and TRBJ1-4, with D perhaps TRBD1 (5 bases). With 3 bases removed from V and 4 bases from J, the gap between germline ends came to 9 bases. Per germline, CDR1 SNHLY and CDR2 FYNNEI. The CDR3 has 14 amino acids. Full variable domain (remainder filled in from reference TRBV2 and TRBJ1-4): EPEVTQTPSHQVTQMGQEVILRCVPISNHLYFYWYRQILGQKVEFLVSFYNNEISEKSEIFDDQFSVERPDGSNFTLKIRSTKLEDSAMYFCASSDSQGNEKLFFGSGTQLSVL.

This clone was counted a single time. The V and J genes are TRBV7-9 and TRBJ2-2; 7 nucleotides match TRBD2. There are 15 residues in the CDR3. Germline V gene lookup returns CDR1 SEHNR and CDR2 FQNEAQ (reference sequence). J was trimmed by 0 bases and V by 6 bases; bases with no gene match: 4. The CDR3: CASSRLATNTGELFF. The DNA of the CDR3 is TGTGCCAGCAGTCGACTAGCCACGAACACCGGGGAGCTGTTTTTT.

The rearrangement uses TRBV19 and TRBJ2-1; 7 bases align to TRBD1. This CDR3 spans 14 amino acids. Unmatched junction bases numbered 3, after V lost 5 bases and J lost 2 bases. Germline loops: CDR1 LNHDA, CDR2 SQIVND (reference sequence). CDR3 loop: CASSDRAPYNEQFF. CDR3 sequence (DNA): TGTGCCAGTAGTGACAGGGCCCCCTACAATGAGCAGTTCTTC.

The chain employs TRBV6-6 and TRBJ1-1, with 12 bases fitting TRBD1. The V segment lost 1 base and the J segment 4 bases; nucleotides outside the gene matches: 1. CDR1 is MNHNY and CDR2 is SVGAGI in the germline V gene (reference sequence). The CDR3 totals 15 residues. CDR3 loop: CASSYLGQGATEAFF. In nucleotides, the CDR3 is TGTGCCAGCAGTTACTTGGGACAGGGGGCCACTGAAGCTTTCTTT.

The V call is TRBV3-1 (or the pseudogene TRBV3-2), the J call TRBJ2-2; D not certain. This CDR3 spans 15 amino acids. CDR1 LGHDT and CDR2 YNNKEL come from the germline V gene (reference sequence). V lost 4 bases and J lost 1, with 10 bases in between. Written as DNA, the CDR3 is TGTGCCAGCAGCCCCTCTAGAGGGAACACCGGGGAGCTGTTTTTT. It translates to CASSPSRGNTGELFF.

The J gene is TRBJ1-1, the V gene TRBV19, with D perhaps TRBD1 (5 bases). Germline-derived CDR1 and CDR2 are LNHDA and SQIVND (reference sequence). The CDR3 loop spans 14 amino acids. Between the trimmed V and J ends, which lost 7 bases and 0 bases, there was a span of 12 bases. The CDR3 DNA reads TGTGCCAGTACCCCTCCAGGGTTGAACACTGAAGCTTTCTTT. This sequence encodes CASTPPGLNTEAFF. Full variable domain (missing parts from reference TRBV19 and TRBJ1-1): DGGITQSPKYLFRKEGQNVTLSCEQNLNHDAMYWYRQDPGQGLRLIYYSQIVNDFQKGDIAEGYSVSREKKESFPLTVTSAQKNPTAFYLCASTPPGLNTEAFFGQGTRLTVV.

V and J are TRBV5-4 and TRBJ1-3; D perhaps matches TRBD1 (6 bases). CDR1 and CDR2 from the germline V gene are SGHNT and YYREEE (reference sequence). Trimming removed 4 bases from V and 4 bases from J, with 15 bases in between. This CDR3 is built from 15 residues. The CDR3 bases are TGTGCCAGCAGCCTGATACAGGGAGCAGGAAACACCATATATTTT. This translates into CASSLIQGAGNTIYF.

The chain links TRBV15 to TRBJ2-6; no clear D gene. There are 17 residues in the CDR3. The V and J ends lost 1 base and 0 bases respectively, with 10 bases between them. The germline V gene encodes CDR1 LNHNV and CDR2 YYDKDF (reference sequence). The CDR3 reads CATSRGRAPSGANVLTF. The CDR3 DNA reads TGTGCCACCAGCAGAGGTAGGGCTCCCTCTGGGGCCAACGTCCTGACTTTC.

The CDR3 nucleotides are TGTGCCAGCAGTGACCGGAGAACCGGGGAGCTGTTTTTT. Protein product: CASSDRRTGELFF. The gene calls are TRBV6-4 and TRBJ2-2; D ambiguous. The CDR3 runs to 13 residues. The V gene's germline CDR1 is MRHNA and CDR2 SNTAGT. Trimming removed 2 bases at V and 5 bases at J, with 6 bases between.

V is TRBV19 and J is TRBJ2-2; the D gene is possibly TRBD2 (6 bases). Looked up from germline, CDR1 is LNHDA and CDR2 is SQIVND (reference sequence). V was pared by 7 bases and J by 5 bases, with 14 bases between. CDR3 size: 14 residues. The chain's CDR3 is CASTNLGGTGELFF. CDR3 coding DNA: TGTGCCAGTACCAATCTGGGGGGTACCGGGGAGCTGTTTTTT.

In this sample, this clone turned up once. The chain employs TRBV7-3 and TRBJ2-3; D uncertain. The V gene's germline CDR1 is SGHTA and CDR2 FQGTGA. The CDR3 contains 15 residues. The ends were cut back, 1 base at V and 3 bases at J, with 11 bases in the middle. Here the CDR3 reads CASSLIGYGTDTQYF. CDR3 coding DNA: TGTGCCAGCAGCTTAATCGGGTACGGTACAGATACGCAGTATTTT.

This clone was picked up a small number of times. The rearrangement links TRBV6-5 to TRBJ1-5; TRBD1 aligns across 8 bases. This CDR3 contains 14 residues. CDR1 and CDR2 from the germline V gene are MNHEY and SVGAGI. V lost 4 bases to trimming and J lost 3 bases; unmatched junction nucleotides: 2. As DNA, the CDR3 is TGTGCCAGCAGTTGGACAGGGAACAATCAGCCCCAGCATTTT. It translates to CASSWTGNNQPQHF.

Note on this clone: Within the sample, other DNA sequences also encode this same CDR3. The chain uses TRBV7-9 and TRBJ1-2, with D maybe TRBD1 (6 bases). The CDR3 extends over 14 amino acids. V lost 1 base and J lost 3, with 9 bases in between. The V gene's germline CDR1 is SEHNR and CDR2 FQNEAQ (reference sequence). CDR3 bases: TGTGCCAGCAGCTTAGGTCAGGGGCACTATGGCTACACCTTC. It is translated as CASSLGQGHYGYTF.

The chain has TRBV14 and TRBJ1-4, with TRBD1 matching 10 bases. Germline-derived CDR1 and CDR2 are SGHDN and FVKESK. Trimming cost V 10 bases and J 0 bases; bases outside gene matches: 5. The length of the CDR3 is 15 residues. The CDR3 DNA is TGTGCCAAGACAGGGGGCCCTACAACTAATGAAAAACTGTTTTTT. It codes for CAKTGGPTTNEKLFF.

J is TRBJ2-7 and V is TRBV9; D may be TRBD1 or TRBD2 (5 bases each). The CDR3 contains 13 residues. CDR1 SGDLS and CDR2 YYNGEE come from the germline V gene. The ends were cut back, 0 bases at V and 5 bases at J, with 9 bases in the middle. CDR3 DNA: TGTGCCAGCAGCGTAGGGGGGATCCACGAGCAGTACTTC. The encoded protein is CASSVGGIHEQYF.

This chain joins TRBV4-3 and TRBJ2-1; 14 bases agree with TRBD2. From germline, CDR1 is LGHNA and CDR2 YSLEER. The CDR3 covers 15 residues. Trimming cost V 4 bases and J 8 bases; bases outside gene matches: 4. The CDR3 here is CASSLGTSGSDEQFF. CDR3 coding DNA: TGCGCCAGCAGCCTCGGGACTAGCGGGAGTGATGAGCAGTTCTTC.

V gene TRBV20-1 combines with J gene TRBJ2-7; D may be TRBD1 (5 bases). The CDR3 sequence is 12 residues long. Trimming shortened V by 3 bases and J by 6 bases, and 12 bases separated the two germline ends. The germline gives CDR1 DFQATT, CDR2 SNEGSKA (reference sequence). For the CDR3, the DNA is TGCAGTGCTAGTCAACAAAGGGGCGAGCAGTACTTC. Protein: CSASQQRGEQYF.

The V gene is TRBV6-5, the J gene TRBJ2-5, with TRBD1 identical over 8 bases. Germline trimming cut 5 bases from V and 4 bases from J; bases unmatched to any gene: 6. Germline CDR1 is MNHEY and CDR2 is SVGAGI. The CDR3 is 14 residues long. CDR3 sequence (DNA): TGTGCCAGCAGTCCCAGGGGGCGGGGAGAGACCCAGTACTTC. Translating it yields CASSPRGRGETQYF.

The chain combines TRBV6-5 with TRBJ1-1, with D unclear. Germline CDR1 reads MNHEY; CDR2 reads SVGAGI. Trimming left V 0 bases short and J 1 base short, with 6 bases between. The CDR3 runs to 14 residues. The CDR3 spells CASSYSRGNTEAFF. CDR3 in DNA: TGTGCCAGCAGTTACTCGCGGGGGAACACTGAAGCTTTCTTT.

The chain has TRBV10-3 and TRBJ1-2, with 8 nucleotides matching TRBD1. Germline values: CDR1 ENHRY, CDR2 SYGVKD. The CDR3 consists of 13 residues. V shed 4 bases, J shed 6 bases, and the junction held 4 bases outside the gene matches. The CDR3 sequence: CAISGTGYNGYTF. CDR3 nucleotides: TGTGCCATCAGTGGGACAGGGTACAATGGCTACACCTTC.

The chain carries TRBV29-1 and TRBJ1-5, with a weak D call TRBD1 (6 bases). Trimming removed 6 bases at V and 4 bases at J, with 10 bases between. This CDR3 has 12 amino acids. The germline gives CDR1 SQVTM, CDR2 ANQGSEA. The CDR3 reads CSVGQLNQPQHF. In nucleotides, the CDR3 is TGCAGCGTAGGACAGTTGAATCAGCCCCAGCATTTT.

The chain is built from TRBV4-1 and TRBJ1-5, with 7 nucleotides matching TRBD1. The CDR3 contains 17 residues. CDR1 and CDR2 from the germline V gene are MGHRA and YSYEKL. With 0 bases clipped from V and 3 bases from J, the junction kept 8 bases outside the gene matches. The CDR3 spells CASSQDRARGSNQPQHF. In nucleotides, the CDR3 is TGCGCCAGCAGCCAAGATCGGGCCAGGGGGTCCAATCAGCCCCAGCATTTT.

The rearrangement links TRBV5-1 to TRBJ2-1; the D is unclear. CDR1 and CDR2 from the germline V gene are SGHRS and YFSETQ. This CDR3 is built from 14 residues. The V and J ends lost 3 bases and 0 bases respectively, with 7 bases between them. CDR3 bases: TGCGCCAGCAGCTCTCAGAGCTCCTACAATGAGCAGTTCTTC. Protein product: CASSSQSSYNEQFF.

The chain links TRBV5-1 to TRBJ2-7, with D hard to call. In germline, CDR1 is SGHRS, CDR2 YFSETQ. Trimming took off 0 bases at V and 0 bases at J, with 4 bases between the two ends. The CDR3 totals 13 residues. The CDR3 region is CASSLDNSYEQYF. DNA for the CDR3: TGCGCCAGCAGCTTGGACAACTCCTACGAGCAGTACTTC.